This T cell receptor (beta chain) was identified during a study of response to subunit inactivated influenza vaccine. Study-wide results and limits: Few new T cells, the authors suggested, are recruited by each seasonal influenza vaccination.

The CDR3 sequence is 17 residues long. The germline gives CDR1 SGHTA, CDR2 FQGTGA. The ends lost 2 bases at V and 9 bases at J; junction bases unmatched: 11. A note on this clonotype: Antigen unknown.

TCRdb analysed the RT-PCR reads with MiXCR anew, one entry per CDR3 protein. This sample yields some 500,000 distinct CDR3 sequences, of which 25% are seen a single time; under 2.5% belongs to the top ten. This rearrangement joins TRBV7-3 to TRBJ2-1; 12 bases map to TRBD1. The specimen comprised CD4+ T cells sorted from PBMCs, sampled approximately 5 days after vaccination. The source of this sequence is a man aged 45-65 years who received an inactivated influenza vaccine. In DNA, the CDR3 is TGTGCCAGCAGCTTAGGGCACGGGACAGGGGGCATCGGTGAGCAGTTCTTC. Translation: CASSLGHGTGGIGEQFF. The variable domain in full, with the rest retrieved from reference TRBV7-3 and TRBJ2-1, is GAGVSQTPSNKVTEKGKYVELRCDPISGHTALYWYRQSLGQGPEFLIYFQGTGAADDSGLPNDRFFAVRPEGSVSTLKIQRTERGDSAVYLCASSLGHGTGGIGEQFFGPGTRLTVL.